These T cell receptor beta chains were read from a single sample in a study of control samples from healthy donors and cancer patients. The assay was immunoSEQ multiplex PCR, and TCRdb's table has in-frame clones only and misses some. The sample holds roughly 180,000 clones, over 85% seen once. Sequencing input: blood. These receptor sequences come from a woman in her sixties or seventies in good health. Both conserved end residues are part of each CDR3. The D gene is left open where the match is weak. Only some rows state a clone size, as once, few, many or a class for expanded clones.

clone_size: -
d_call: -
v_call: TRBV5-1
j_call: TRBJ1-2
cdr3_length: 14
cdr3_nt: TGCGCCAGCAGCTTGGCACCAGGTTACTATGGCTACACCTTC
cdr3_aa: CASSLAPGYYGYTF

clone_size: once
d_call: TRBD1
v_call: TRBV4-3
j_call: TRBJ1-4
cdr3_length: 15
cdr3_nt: TGCGCCAGCAGCCCCGGACAGGCCTTTAATGAAAAACTGTTTTTT
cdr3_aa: CASSPGQAFNEKLFF

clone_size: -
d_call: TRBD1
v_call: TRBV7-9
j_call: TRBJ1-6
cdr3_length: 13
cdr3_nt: TGTGCCAGCAGCTTACAGGGGGCGAGTTTTCTCCACTTT
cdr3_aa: CASSLQGASFLHF

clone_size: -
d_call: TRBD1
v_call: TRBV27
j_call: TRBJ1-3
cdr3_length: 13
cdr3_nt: TGTGCCAGCAGCCAGACAGGGGGAAACACCATATATTTT
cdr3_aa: CASSQTGGNTIYF

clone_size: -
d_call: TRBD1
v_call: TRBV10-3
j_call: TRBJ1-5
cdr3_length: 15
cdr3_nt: TGTGCCATCAGTGAGTGGGACAGGGAGGATCAGCCCCAGCATTTT
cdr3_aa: CAISEWDREDQPQHF

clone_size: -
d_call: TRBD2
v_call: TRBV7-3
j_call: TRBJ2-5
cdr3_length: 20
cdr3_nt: TGTGCCAGCAGCCTAGGGCCTCCGGGACTAGCGGGGGCCCTACAAGAGACCCAGTACTTC
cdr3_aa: CASSLGPPGLAGALQETQYF

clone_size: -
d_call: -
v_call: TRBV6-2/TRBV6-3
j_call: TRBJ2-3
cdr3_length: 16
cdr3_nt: TGTGCCAGCAGTCCACCCCCAATGACTTCCTCAGGTACGCAGTATTTT
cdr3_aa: CASSPPPMTSSGTQYF

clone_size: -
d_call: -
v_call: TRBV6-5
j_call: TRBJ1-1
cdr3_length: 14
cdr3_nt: TGTGCCAGCAGTTACGTCCGGAAAAACACTGAAGCTTTCTTT
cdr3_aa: CASSYVRKNTEAFF

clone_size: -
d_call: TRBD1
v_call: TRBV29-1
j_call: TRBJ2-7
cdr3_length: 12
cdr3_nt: TGCAGCGTAGGGACAGGGGACGGCGAGCAGTACTTC
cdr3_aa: CSVGTGDGEQYF

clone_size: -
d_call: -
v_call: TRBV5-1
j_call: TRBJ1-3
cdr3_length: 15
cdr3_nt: TGCGCCAGCAGCGGGTTCCCGAGCTCTGGAAACACCATATATTTT
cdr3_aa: CASSGFPSSGNTIYF

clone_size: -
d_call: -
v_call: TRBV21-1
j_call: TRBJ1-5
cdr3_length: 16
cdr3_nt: TGTGCCAGCAGCAAAGAAATAAGGATTAGCAATCAGCCCCAGCATTTT
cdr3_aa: CASSKEIRISNQPQHF

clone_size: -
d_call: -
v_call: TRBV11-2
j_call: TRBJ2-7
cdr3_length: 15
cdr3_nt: TGTGCCAGCAGCTTATCCGCAGGGGGGTACTACGAGCAGTACTTC
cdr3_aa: CASSLSAGGYYEQYF

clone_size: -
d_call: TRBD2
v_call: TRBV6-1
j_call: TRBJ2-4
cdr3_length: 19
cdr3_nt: TGTGCCAGCAGTGACGAACACGTCCCGGGGGGGCTAGCCAAAAACATTCAGTACTTC
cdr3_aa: CASSDEHVPGGLAKNIQYF

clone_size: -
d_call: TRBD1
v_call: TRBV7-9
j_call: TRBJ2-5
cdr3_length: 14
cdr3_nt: TGTGCCAGCAGCACCGGGACAGGGAAAGAGACCCAGTACTTC
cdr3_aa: CASSTGTGKETQYF

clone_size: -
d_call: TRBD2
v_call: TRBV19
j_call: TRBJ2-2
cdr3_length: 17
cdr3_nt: TGTGCCAGTATCAGGACTAGCGGGGGGGCCCACACCGGGGAGCTGTTTTTT
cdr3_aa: CASIRTSGGAHTGELFF

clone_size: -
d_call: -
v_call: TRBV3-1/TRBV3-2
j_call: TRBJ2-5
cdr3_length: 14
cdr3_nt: TGTGCCAGCAGCCAAGTCGACATCCAAGAGACCCAGTACTTC
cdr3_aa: CASSQVDIQETQYF

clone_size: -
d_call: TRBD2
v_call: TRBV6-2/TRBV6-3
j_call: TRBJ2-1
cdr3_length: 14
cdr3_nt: TGTGCCAGCAGTTGGATTAGCGGGGTCAATGAGCAGTTCTTC
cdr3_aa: CASSWISGVNEQFF

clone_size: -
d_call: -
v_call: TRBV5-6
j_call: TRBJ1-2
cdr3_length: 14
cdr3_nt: TGTGCCAGCAGCTTGAATGCCAGGGCACGAGGCTACACCTTC
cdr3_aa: CASSLNARARGYTF

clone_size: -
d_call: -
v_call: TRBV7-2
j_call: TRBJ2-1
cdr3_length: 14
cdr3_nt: TGTGCCAGCAGCTTAGTGTCGGCTATCTATGAGCAGTTCTTC
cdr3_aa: CASSLVSAIYEQFF

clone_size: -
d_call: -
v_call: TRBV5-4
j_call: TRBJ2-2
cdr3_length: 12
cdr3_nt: TGTGCCAGCAGCGAGATTACCGGGGAGCTGTTTTTT
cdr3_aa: CASSEITGELFF

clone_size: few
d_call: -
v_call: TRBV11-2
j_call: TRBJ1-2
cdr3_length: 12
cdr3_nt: TGTGCCAGCAGCTGGGGAGGGAATGGCTACACCTTC
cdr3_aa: CASSWGGNGYTF

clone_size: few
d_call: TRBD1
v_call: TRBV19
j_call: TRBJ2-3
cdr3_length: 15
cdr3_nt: TGTGCCAGTAGTATAATGGGACAGAGCACAGATACGCAGTATTTT
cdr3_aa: CASSIMGQSTDTQYF

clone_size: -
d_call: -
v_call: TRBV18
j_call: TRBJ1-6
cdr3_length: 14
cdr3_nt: TGTGCCAGCTCACCAGTCCAGGGAAGGCCACCCCTCCACTTT
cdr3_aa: CASSPVQGRPPLHF

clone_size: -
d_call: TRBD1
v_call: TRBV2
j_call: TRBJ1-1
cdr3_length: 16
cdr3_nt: TGTGCCAGCAGCCGCAGGGGGGGACAACTGAACACTGAAGCTTTCTTT
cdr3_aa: CASSRRGGQLNTEAFF

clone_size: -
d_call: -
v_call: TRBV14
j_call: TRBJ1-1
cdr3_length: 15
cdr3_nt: TGTGCCAGCAGCCATAAACAGGGTATTAACACTGAAGCTTTCTTT
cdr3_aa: CASSHKQGINTEAFF

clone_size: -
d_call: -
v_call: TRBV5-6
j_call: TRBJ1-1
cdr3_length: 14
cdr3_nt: TGTGCCAGCAGCCTGGACAAGATGAACACTGAAGCTTTCTTT
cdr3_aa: CASSLDKMNTEAFF